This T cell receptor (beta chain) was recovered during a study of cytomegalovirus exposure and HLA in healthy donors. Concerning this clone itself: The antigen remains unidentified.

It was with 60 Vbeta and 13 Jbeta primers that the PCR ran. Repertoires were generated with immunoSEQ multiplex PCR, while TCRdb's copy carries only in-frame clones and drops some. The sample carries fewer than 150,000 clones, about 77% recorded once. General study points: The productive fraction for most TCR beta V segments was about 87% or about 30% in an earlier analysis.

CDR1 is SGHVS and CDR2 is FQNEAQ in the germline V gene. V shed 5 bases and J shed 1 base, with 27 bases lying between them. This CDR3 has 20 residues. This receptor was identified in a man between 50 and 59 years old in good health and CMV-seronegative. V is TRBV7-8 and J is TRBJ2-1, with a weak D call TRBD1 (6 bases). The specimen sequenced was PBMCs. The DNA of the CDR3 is TGTGCCAGCAGCCCCTTCGTTGGGGTCTCAAGGGGGTATTCCTACAATGAGCAGTTCTTC. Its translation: CASSPFVGVSRGYSYNEQFF.